What follows is one T cell receptor beta chain and its context. Germline CDR1 and CDR2: GTSNPN and SVGIG (reference sequence). The CDR3 is 14 amino acids. The V and J ends lost 2 bases and 1 base respectively, with 12 bases between them. This entry belongs to a study of T cell changes during pregnancy in multiple sclerosis. Clones were sequenced by immunoSEQ multiplex PCR, and TCRdb holds only the in-frame ones, with some missing. Of tens of thousands of clones in the sample, approximately 92% were seen once. This chain connects TRBV30 to TRBJ2-7; D is uncertain. The sequenced sample was peripheral blood, obtained after pregnancy. This TCR came from a female donor with multiple sclerosis, enrolled in a pregnancy study. The chain's CDR3 is CAWSPRYQSYEQYF. As DNA, the CDR3 is TGTGCCTGGAGTCCCCGTTACCAGTCCTACGAGCAGTACTTC.